These T cell receptor beta chains were read from a single sample in a study of long-term antiretroviral therapy in people with HIV. Some clones are missing from TCRdb's copy, which holds only in-frame ones; the method was immunoSEQ multiplex PCR. The data contain roughly 18,000 clones, 70% to 85% of them seen just once; the ten biggest clones take up approximately 8%. Here the sequenced sample was unsorted PBMCs, taken 0.9 years after starting antiretroviral therapy. These receptors were collected from a man aged 18-30 years with HIV. The CDR3 runs from the conserved cysteine through the conserved F or W. Fields, in order: CDR3 protein, CDR3 DNA, D gene, J gene, V gene, clone size. D genes are given only for firm matches. Only part of the rows carry a size: once, few, many, or a class if the clone is expanded.

CDR3aa: CAISEFDSTDTQYF
CDR3nt: TGTGCCATCAGTGAGTTCGACAGCACAGATACGCAGTATTTT
d_gene: -
j_gene: TRBJ2-3
v_gene: TRBV10-3
abundance: -

CDR3aa: CPNQGNQPQHF
CDR3nt: TGCCCTAATCAAGGAAATCAGCCCCAGCATTTT
d_gene: -
j_gene: TRBJ1-5
v_gene: TRBV5-1
abundance: few

CDR3aa: CSVSRQELSNYGYTF
CDR3nt: TGCAGCGTCAGCCGACAGGAGCTATCTAACTATGGCTACACCTTC
d_gene: -
j_gene: TRBJ1-2
v_gene: TRBV29-1
abundance: -

CDR3aa: CASRVGAGVDYNEQFF
CDR3nt: TGCGCCAGCCGGGTTGGAGCGGGGGTCGATTACAATGAGCAGTTCTTC
d_gene: TRBD2
j_gene: TRBJ2-1
v_gene: TRBV5-1
abundance: -

CDR3aa: CASSWDSYETQYF
CDR3nt: TGCGCCAGCAGCTGGGACAGCTACGAGACCCAGTACTTC
d_gene: TRBD1
j_gene: TRBJ2-5
v_gene: TRBV5-1
abundance: -

CDR3aa: CASSYYRGPTGELFF
CDR3nt: TGTGCCAGCAGCTATTACAGGGGGCCCACCGGGGAGCTGTTTTTT
d_gene: TRBD1
j_gene: TRBJ2-2
v_gene: TRBV5-6
abundance: -

CDR3aa: CASTPRFNYGYTF
CDR3nt: TGTGCCAGCACCCCTCGGTTTAACTATGGCTACACCTTC
d_gene: -
j_gene: TRBJ1-2
v_gene: TRBV28
abundance: -

CDR3aa: CASSLNSNQPQHF
CDR3nt: TGCGCCAGCAGCTTGAACAGCAATCAGCCCCAGCATTTT
d_gene: -
j_gene: TRBJ1-5
v_gene: TRBV5-4
abundance: -

CDR3aa: CASSLEGSLNSPLHF
CDR3nt: TGTGCCAGCAGCTTAGAGGGCAGCCTGAATTCACCCCTCCACTTT
d_gene: -
j_gene: TRBJ1-6
v_gene: TRBV7-9
abundance: -

CDR3aa: CATSRVPNEQFF
CDR3nt: TGTGCCACCAGCAGAGTACCCAATGAGCAGTTCTTC
d_gene: -
j_gene: TRBJ2-1
v_gene: TRBV15
abundance: -

CDR3aa: CASSLTTHTDTQYF
CDR3nt: TGTGCCAGCAGCTTAACGACTCACACAGATACGCAGTATTTT
d_gene: -
j_gene: TRBJ2-3
v_gene: TRBV7-2
abundance: -

CDR3aa: CASSLVGLENTGELFF
CDR3nt: TGCGCCAGCAGCTTGGTAGGACTGGAGAACACCGGGGAGCTGTTTTTT
d_gene: -
j_gene: TRBJ2-2
v_gene: TRBV5-1
abundance: -

CDR3aa: CASSVDPVGGELFF
CDR3nt: TGTGCCAGCAGCGTAGACCCGGTGGGTGGGGAGCTGTTTTTT
d_gene: -
j_gene: TRBJ2-2
v_gene: TRBV9
abundance: -

CDR3aa: CACTRQGHYGYTF
CDR3nt: TGTGCCTGCACCCGACAGGGGCACTATGGCTACACCTTC
d_gene: TRBD1
j_gene: TRBJ1-2
v_gene: TRBV30
abundance: -

CDR3aa: CASSPTQNTEAFF
CDR3nt: TGTGCCAGCTCACCGACACAGAACACTGAAGCTTTCTTT
d_gene: -
j_gene: TRBJ1-1
v_gene: TRBV18
abundance: -

CDR3aa: CAISSRDGAGDNEQFF
CDR3nt: TGTGCCATCAGTTCTAGGGACGGCGCCGGCGACAATGAGCAGTTCTTC
d_gene: -
j_gene: TRBJ2-1
v_gene: TRBV10-3
abundance: once

CDR3aa: CASSPLGGGHNEQFF
CDR3nt: TGCGCCAGCAGCCCGCTTGGCGGGGGCCACAATGAGCAGTTCTTC
d_gene: -
j_gene: TRBJ2-1
v_gene: TRBV5-1
abundance: -

CDR3aa: CASSGPDSNQPQHF
CDR3nt: TGTGCCAGCAGTGGTCCGGATAGCAATCAGCCCCAGCATTTT
d_gene: -
j_gene: TRBJ1-5
v_gene: TRBV2
abundance: -

CDR3aa: CASSQGGVWGSGNYGYTF
CDR3nt: TGTGCCAGCAGCCAAGGGGGGGTGTGGGGCTCCGGGAACTATGGCTACACCTTC
d_gene: -
j_gene: TRBJ1-2
v_gene: TRBV4-2
abundance: -

CDR3aa: CASWGQPGQGYYEQYF
CDR3nt: TGTGCCAGCTGGGGCCAACCGGGACAGGGATACTACGAGCAGTACTTC
d_gene: TRBD1
j_gene: TRBJ2-7
v_gene: TRBV2
abundance: -

CDR3aa: CASSLDPDTQYF
CDR3nt: TGTGCCAGCAGCTTGGACCCTGATACGCAGTATTTT
d_gene: -
j_gene: TRBJ2-3
v_gene: TRBV5-4
abundance: -

CDR3aa: CASSLQGQGASDTQYF
CDR3nt: TGCGCCAGCAGCCTACAGGGACAGGGGGCATCAGATACGCAGTATTTT
d_gene: TRBD1
j_gene: TRBJ2-3
v_gene: TRBV4-1
abundance: -

CDR3aa: CASSLDSGTLHNEQFF
CDR3nt: TGTGCCAGCAGTTTGGACAGTGGAACGCTCCACAATGAGCAGTTCTTC
d_gene: -
j_gene: TRBJ2-1
v_gene: TRBV27
abundance: -

CDR3aa: CASSLDRGRTEAFF
CDR3nt: TGTGCCAGCAGCCTTGACAGGGGGAGGACTGAAGCTTTCTTT
d_gene: TRBD1
j_gene: TRBJ1-1
v_gene: TRBV27
abundance: few

CDR3aa: CASSFGGWYEQYF
CDR3nt: TGTGCCAGCAGCTTCGGCGGCTGGTACGAGCAGTACTTC
d_gene: -
j_gene: TRBJ2-7
v_gene: TRBV11-2
abundance: -

CDR3aa: CASSRTGYQPQHF
CDR3nt: TGTGCCAGCAGCCGGACAGGGTACCAGCCCCAGCATTTT
d_gene: TRBD1
j_gene: TRBJ1-5
v_gene: TRBV6-5
abundance: -

CDR3aa: CASSLTVNQPQHF
CDR3nt: TGTGCCAGCAGCTTGACGGTCAATCAGCCCCAGCATTTT
d_gene: -
j_gene: TRBJ1-5
v_gene: TRBV5-5
abundance: few

CDR3aa: CASSPDRIWAGGSEQFF
CDR3nt: TGTGCCAGCAGCCCCGACCGGATTTGGGCGGGGGGGTCGGAGCAGTTCTTC
d_gene: TRBD2
j_gene: TRBJ2-1
v_gene: TRBV28
abundance: -

CDR3aa: CAWSVVEGAAFF
CDR3nt: TGTGCCTGGAGTGTAGTGGAGGGGGCAGCTTTCTTT
d_gene: TRBD1
j_gene: TRBJ1-1
v_gene: TRBV30
abundance: -

CDR3aa: CASTPGQANTEAFF
CDR3nt: TGTGCCAGTACCCCGGGACAGGCGAACACTGAAGCTTTCTTT
d_gene: TRBD1
j_gene: TRBJ1-1
v_gene: TRBV19
abundance: -

CDR3aa: CASSLGGPNEQFF
CDR3nt: TGTGCCAGCAGTTTGGGGGGCCCGAATGAGCAGTTCTTC
d_gene: -
j_gene: TRBJ2-1
v_gene: TRBV27
abundance: -

CDR3aa: CASRDRGYQETQYF
CDR3nt: TGTGCCAGCAGGGACCGGGGCTACCAAGAGACCCAGTACTTC
d_gene: -
j_gene: TRBJ2-5
v_gene: TRBV7-6
abundance: -

CDR3aa: CASSSGIRDTQYF
CDR3nt: TGTGCCAGCAGTTCGGGGATAAGGGATACGCAGTATTTT
d_gene: -
j_gene: TRBJ2-3
v_gene: TRBV7-6
abundance: -

CDR3aa: CAWTYPSTDTQYF
CDR3nt: TGTGCCTGGACCTACCCAAGCACAGATACGCAGTATTTT
d_gene: -
j_gene: TRBJ2-3
v_gene: TRBV30
abundance: -

CDR3aa: CASSLTRQGPSRDGYTF
CDR3nt: TGCGCCAGCAGCCTTACCCGACAGGGGCCATCCAGGGATGGCTACACCTTC
d_gene: TRBD1
j_gene: TRBJ1-2
v_gene: TRBV4-1
abundance: -

CDR3aa: CASSSFAGGELFF
CDR3nt: TGTGCCAGCAGTTCATTTGCGGGCGGGGAGCTGTTTTTT
d_gene: -
j_gene: TRBJ2-2
v_gene: TRBV6-5
abundance: once

CDR3aa: CASSLTHLGGNQPQHF
CDR3nt: TGTGCCAGCAGTTTAACACACCTTGGAGGCAATCAGCCCCAGCATTTT
d_gene: -
j_gene: TRBJ1-5
v_gene: TRBV28
abundance: -

CDR3aa: CASSELASNTEAFF
CDR3nt: TGTGCCAGCAGTGAATTAGCCTCGAACACTGAAGCTTTCTTT
d_gene: -
j_gene: TRBJ1-1
v_gene: TRBV2
abundance: -

CDR3aa: CASSSDVYGYTF
CDR3nt: TGTGCCAGCAGCTCGGATGTTTATGGCTACACCTTC
d_gene: -
j_gene: TRBJ1-2
v_gene: TRBV7-9
abundance: once

CDR3aa: CASSQGGSTDTQYF
CDR3nt: TGTGCCAGCAGCCAAGGGGGGAGCACAGATACGCAGTATTTT
d_gene: -
j_gene: TRBJ2-3
v_gene: TRBV4-2
abundance: -

CDR3aa: CASSIWGRENTEAFF
CDR3nt: TGTGCCAGCAGCATATGGGGACGGGAGAACACTGAAGCTTTCTTT
d_gene: -
j_gene: TRBJ1-1
v_gene: TRBV7-2
abundance: -

CDR3aa: CASSNEAWGSSYNEQFF
CDR3nt: TGTGCCAGCAGCAATGAGGCGTGGGGATCCTCCTACAATGAGCAGTTCTTC
d_gene: -
j_gene: TRBJ2-1
v_gene: TRBV7-3
abundance: once

CDR3aa: CASSLVEGYGNTIYF
CDR3nt: TGTGCCAGCAGCTTGGTGGAAGGATACGGAAACACCATATATTTT
d_gene: -
j_gene: TRBJ1-3
v_gene: TRBV7-2
abundance: -

CDR3aa: CASSLEGLELFF
CDR3nt: TGCGCCAGCAGCTTGGAGGGCCTGGAGCTGTTTTTT
d_gene: -
j_gene: TRBJ2-2
v_gene: TRBV5-1
abundance: -

CDR3aa: CASTPGLNTEAFF
CDR3nt: TGTGCCAGCACCCCGGGACTTAACACTGAAGCTTTCTTT
d_gene: -
j_gene: TRBJ1-1
v_gene: TRBV28
abundance: once

CDR3aa: CASSLTGAGSGYTF
CDR3nt: TGTGCCAGCAGCTTAACGGGGGCGGGTTCTGGCTACACCTTC
d_gene: -
j_gene: TRBJ1-2
v_gene: TRBV7-3
abundance: -

CDR3aa: CASSLSIDRSGANVLTF
CDR3nt: TGTGCCAGCAGCTTGTCGATCGACAGAAGCGGGGCCAACGTCCTGACTTTC
d_gene: -
j_gene: TRBJ2-6
v_gene: TRBV5-4
abundance: -

CDR3aa: CASSLGSVNEQFF
CDR3nt: TGTGCCAGCAGTTTAGGTAGTGTCAATGAGCAGTTCTTC
d_gene: -
j_gene: TRBJ2-1
v_gene: TRBV27
abundance: -

CDR3aa: CASSLGDQYNEQFF
CDR3nt: TGTGCCAGCAGCTTAGGGGACCAATACAATGAGCAGTTCTTC
d_gene: -
j_gene: TRBJ2-1
v_gene: TRBV11-2
abundance: -

CDR3aa: CAISTGTGVAYEQYF
CDR3nt: TGTGCCATCAGTACCGGGACAGGGGTAGCCTACGAGCAGTACTTC
d_gene: TRBD1
j_gene: TRBJ2-7
v_gene: TRBV10-3
abundance: -

CDR3aa: CASSAGQGFYYEQYF
CDR3nt: TGTGCCAGCAGTGCAGGACAGGGTTTCTACTACGAGCAGTACTTC
d_gene: TRBD1
j_gene: TRBJ2-7
v_gene: TRBV6-1
abundance: -

CDR3aa: CASSQDVPGSNIQYF
CDR3nt: TGTGCCAGCAGCCAAGATGTCCCGGGGAGTAACATTCAGTACTTC
d_gene: -
j_gene: TRBJ2-4
v_gene: TRBV4-2
abundance: -

CDR3aa: CASSTLRLAGASYNEQFF
CDR3nt: TGCGCCAGCAGTACCCTTCGACTAGCGGGGGCATCGTACAATGAGCAGTTCTTC
d_gene: TRBD2
j_gene: TRBJ2-1
v_gene: TRBV10-2
abundance: -

CDR3aa: CASSLGTVTGNTEAFF
CDR3nt: TGTGCCAGCAGCTTAGGGACAGTCACTGGGAACACTGAAGCTTTCTTT
d_gene: -
j_gene: TRBJ1-1
v_gene: TRBV7-8
abundance: -

CDR3aa: CASSSLPPLGGPNEQFF
CDR3nt: TGTGCCAGCAGCTCACTACCTCCACTGGGGGGCCCCAATGAGCAGTTCTTC
d_gene: -
j_gene: TRBJ2-1
v_gene: TRBV7-8
abundance: once

CDR3aa: CATGPGGSSTEAFF
CDR3nt: TGTGCCACCGGACCAGGGGGCAGTAGCACTGAAGCTTTCTTT
d_gene: TRBD1
j_gene: TRBJ1-1
v_gene: TRBV15
abundance: -

CDR3aa: CASLAPRVTNEKLFF
CDR3nt: TGTGCCAGCCTAGCCCCCAGGGTGACTAATGAAAAACTGTTTTTT
d_gene: -
j_gene: TRBJ1-4
v_gene: TRBV6-1
abundance: -

CDR3aa: CASRDRGLGEQYF
CDR3nt: TGTGCCAGCAGGGACAGGGGGCTCGGCGAGCAGTACTTC
d_gene: TRBD1
j_gene: TRBJ2-7
v_gene: TRBV6-6
abundance: -

CDR3aa: CASSLDIDRTHSNQPQHF
CDR3nt: TGTGCCAGCAGCTTAGATATCGATCGGACTCATAGCAATCAGCCCCAGCATTTT
d_gene: -
j_gene: TRBJ1-5
v_gene: TRBV7-9
abundance: once